The clone carrying this TCR beta chain was seen only once. Antigen: not known. The run of the v3.0 immunoSEQ assay was at survey level. Sequenced by immunoSEQ multiplex PCR; TCRdb stores in-frame clones only, minus some. The data contain about 43,000 clones, about 89% of them seen just once; the ten biggest clones take up roughly 5%. These data originate in a study of long-term antiretroviral therapy in people with HIV. Regarding the study as a whole: Diversity increased after ART yet remained lower than in transplant donor controls. Narrower CDR3 length ranges marked HIV repertoires relative to controls.

The germline V gene has CDR1 SGHTA and CDR2 FQGNSA. The CDR3 has 14 residues. V was clipped by 3 bases and J by 2 bases; unmatched bases: 1. The source of this sequence is a woman aged 45-59 years with HIV. The chain couples TRBV7-2 to TRBJ2-5; 9 nucleotides align to TRBD1. This specimen consisted of unsorted PBMCs, obtained 0.1 years before starting antiretroviral therapy. Here the CDR3 DNA reads TGTGCCAGCAGCTTCGGACAGGGGCAAGAGACCCAGTACTTC. This codes for CASSFGQGQETQYF.